Shown below are 19 T cell receptor beta chains from a single sample sequenced in a study of blood T cell repertoires in COVID-19. Repertoires were generated with immunoSEQ multiplex PCR, while TCRdb's copy carries only in-frame clones and drops some. Of 310,000 or so clones listed, roughly 90% are singletons. Sequencing was performed on peripheral blood. The receptors were gathered from a man aged 18 to 30 who had recovered from COVID-19.

The gene calls are TRBV19 and TRBJ2-3, with TRBD2 matching 8 bases. Unmatched junction bases numbered 12, after V lost 8 bases and J lost 2 bases. CDR3 length equals 16 residues. Germline CDR1 reads LNHDA; CDR2 reads SQIVND (reference sequence). CDR3 protein: CASAPRERELTDTQYF. The CDR3 bases are TGTGCCAGTGCCCCACGGGAGCGGGAGCTCACAGATACGCAGTATTTT.

This rearrangement joins TRBV3-1 (or the pseudogene TRBV3-2) to TRBJ1-4; the match to TRBD1 covers 7 bases. Trimming cost V 3 bases and J 5 bases; bases outside gene matches: 3. The germline gives CDR1 LGHDT, CDR2 YNNKEL (reference sequence). This CDR3 contains 14 residues. The CDR3 protein is CASSHGTENEKLFF. CDR3 in DNA: TGTGCCAGCAGCCACGGGACAGAGAATGAAAAACTGTTTTTT.

The chain employs TRBV18 and TRBJ2-1, with TRBD2 matching over 8 bases. CDR1 and CDR2 (germline): KGHSH, LQKENI. The CDR3 runs to 16 residues. V trimming: 0 bases; J trimming: 8 bases; junction bases outside the gene matches: 9. CDR3 DNA sequence: TGTGCCAGCTCACCACCTCTAGCGGGTGCAATCCATGAGCAGTTCTTC. Translation: CASSPPLAGAIHEQFF.

This chain links TRBV5-5 with TRBJ2-7, with 7 positions matching TRBD1. The CDR3 has 14 amino acids. Trimming took 0 bases from V and 4 from J; bases not matched to a gene: 4. Germline assignment: CDR1 SGHKS and CDR2 YYEKEE (reference sequence). The CDR3 nucleotides are TGTGCCAGCAGCTTGGGCCAGGGGGATTACGAGCAGTACTTC. Translated: CASSLGQGDYEQYF.

The chain recombines TRBV9 with TRBJ2-5; a weak D match, TRBD1 (5 bases). This CDR3 has 13 residues. V was pared by 4 bases and J by 5 bases, with 12 bases between. CDR1 SGDLS and CDR2 YYNGEE come from the germline V gene. In DNA form, the CDR3 reads TGTGCCAGCAGCCAAGACAGTTTGGAGACCCAGTACTTC. This translates into CASSQDSLETQYF.

The V call is TRBV6-5, the J call TRBJ1-4, with TRBD1 identical over 9 bases. The trim removed 2 bases at V and 0 bases at J, leaving 1 base unmatched. Germline V gives CDR1 MNHEY, CDR2 SVGAGI. The CDR3 sequence is 16 residues long. The CDR3 protein is CASSYTGGSTNEKLFF. The CDR3 DNA follows: TGTGCCAGCAGTTACACAGGGGGCTCAACTAATGAAAAACTGTTTTTT.

The chain has TRBV2 and TRBJ2-1; 10 bases fit TRBD2. The CDR3 is 14 amino acids. V lost 7 bases, J lost 6 bases, and 6 bases stayed unmatched. Germline values: CDR1 SNHLY, CDR2 FYNNEI. CDR3: CASKYSGGANEQFF. Here the CDR3 DNA reads TGTGCCAGCAAATACAGCGGGGGGGCCAATGAGCAGTTCTTC.

The gene calls are TRBV14 and TRBJ2-1, with D tentatively TRBD2 (5 bases). Deletions cut 3 bases from V and 5 bases from J, with 11 bases between. From germline, CDR1 is SGHDN and CDR2 FVKESK. This CDR3 spans 14 amino acids. The CDR3 sequence: CASSHRAGHNEQFF. The DNA of the CDR3 is TGTGCCAGCAGCCATAGGGCGGGCCACAATGAGCAGTTCTTC.

This clone occurred once. This chain joins TRBV11-3 and TRBJ1-1, with 11 bases aligning to TRBD1. CDR1 is SGHNT and CDR2 is YENEEA in the germline V gene. CDR3 size: 15 residues. The V and J ends lost 1 base and 6 bases, in that order; junction bases with no gene match: 4. The CDR3, as DNA: TGTGCCAGCAGCTTAGGGGGGACAGGGGGATCTGAAGCTTTCTTT. This codes for CASSLGGTGGSEAFF.

This clone was counted at least ten times. V is TRBV27 and J is TRBJ1-5; D might be TRBD1 (6 bases). The CDR3 sequence is 15 residues long. CDR1 is MNHEY and CDR2 is SMNVEV in the germline V gene (reference sequence). The V gene lost 5 bases and the J gene lost 7 bases, with 18 bases spanning the gap. The CDR3 sequence is CASSPHEGDGQPQHF. The DNA of the CDR3 is TGTGCCAGCAGTCCTCACGAGGGGGACGGACAGCCCCAGCATTTT.

In this sample, this clone turned up a few times. V and J are TRBV10-3 and TRBJ2-7; 8 bases map to TRBD1. The CDR3 length is 14 residues. V lost 4 bases, J lost 0 bases, and 2 bases stayed unmatched. Germline V gene sequence: CDR1 ENHRY, CDR2 SYGVKD. CDR3 nucleotide sequence: TGTGCCATCAGTGCACAGGGGGTCTCCTACGAGCAGTACTTC. It specifies CAISAQGVSYEQYF.

The rearrangement links TRBV10-3 to TRBJ2-5, with 10 bases identical to TRBD2. The V gene end was trimmed by 6 bases and the J gene end by 4 bases; junction bases not matched to a gene: 11. CDR1 ENHRY and CDR2 SYGVKD come from the germline V gene. This CDR3 has 16 amino acids. CDR3 coding DNA: TGTGCCATCAGGTCCCCAAAAGCGGGGGGGCGAGAGACCCAGTACTTC. This encodes CAIRSPKAGGRETQYF.

This chain joins TRBV5-4 and TRBJ2-5; 12 nucleotides align to TRBD2. Germline CDR1 reads SGHNT; CDR2 reads YYREEE (reference sequence). CDR3 length equals 18 residues. J was trimmed by 0 bases and V by 0 bases; bases with no gene match: 6. CDR3 nucleotide sequence: TGTGCCAGCAGCTTGGTAGGACTAGCGGGACTCCACCAAGAGACCCAGTACTTC. It encodes CASSLVGLAGLHQETQYF.

The chain joins TRBV19 to TRBJ2-3; 8 bases align to TRBD2. Germline-derived CDR1 and CDR2 are LNHDA and SQIVND (reference sequence). Germline trimming cut 7 bases from V and 0 bases from J; bases unmatched to any gene: 6. The CDR3 is made up of 15 amino acids. DNA of the CDR3: TGTGCCAGTACCGTCGGGACTAGAAGCACAGATACGCAGTATTTT. Protein product: CASTVGTRSTDTQYF. Based on the CDR3 plus reference TRBV19 and TRBJ2-3, the full variable domain is DGGITQSPKYLFRKEGQNVTLSCEQNLNHDAMYWYRQDPGQGLRLIYYSQIVNDFQKGDIAEGYSVSREKKESFPLTVTSAQKNPTAFYLCASTVGTRSTDTQYFGPGTRLTVL.

The chain has TRBV5-6 and TRBJ1-1; 8 positions agree with TRBD1. Germline CDR1 is SGHDT and CDR2 is YYEEEE. The CDR3 totals 15 residues. With V trimmed by 4 bases and J by 4 bases, 9 bases remained unmatched. Here the CDR3 DNA reads TGTGCCAGCAGCGCAGACCAGGGGGCGTTCACTGAAGCTTTCTTT. Its protein is CASSADQGAFTEAFF.

As to this clone: Other DNA variants within this sample encode the same CDR3. The chain couples TRBV18 to TRBJ2-7, with a tentative D call TRBD1 (6 bases). CDR3 length equals 13 residues. V lost 3 bases, J lost 2 bases, and 8 bases lay in between. Per the germline V gene, CDR1 is KGHSH and CDR2 is LQKENI. The CDR3 DNA follows: TGTGCCAGCTCACCCGGACAGACCTACGAGCAGTACTTC. It encodes CASSPGQTYEQYF.

This sequence joins TRBV10-3 and TRBJ2-1; 8 bases align to TRBD2. V was pared by 10 bases and J by 9 bases, with 11 bases of the junction left unmatched. The CDR3 runs 13 residues. The germline V gene has CDR1 ENHRY and CDR2 SYGVKD. The CDR3 region is CATGTSMIPEQFF. CDR3 DNA sequence: TGTGCCACGGGGACTAGTATGATTCCTGAGCAGTTCTTC.

Only one count was recorded for this clone. The J gene is TRBJ2-1, the V gene TRBV3-1 (or the pseudogene TRBV3-2); 8 bases map to TRBD2. The CDR3 contains 14 residues. V shed 4 bases, J shed 6 bases, and the junction held 5 bases outside the gene matches. Germline CDR1 LGHDT, CDR2 YNNKEL (reference sequence). For the CDR3, the DNA is TGTGCCAGCAGCCCCCTAGCGGGCGGCAATGAGCAGTTCTTC. It translates to CASSPLAGGNEQFF.

V and J are TRBV7-2 and TRBJ1-1, with D maybe TRBD1 (5 bases). Germline V CDR1 and CDR2: SGHTA, FQGNSA. Trimming left V 4 bases short and J 2 bases short, with 8 bases between. The CDR3 totals 13 residues. The CDR3 DNA reads as TGTGCCAGCAGCTCGCAGGGTAACACTGAAGCTTTCTTT. Protein sequence: CASSSQGNTEAFF.